This T cell receptor beta chain was captured by sequencing in a study of blood T cell repertoires in COVID-19. As for the study in general: COVID-19 samples, acute and convalescent, were from the United States, Italy and Spain. From T cells, B-cell-depleted T cells, or PBMCs came the material, which was cDNA or gDNA.

How the authors handled the data: Estimation of nucleated cell counts was performed using reference gene primer amplification. Clones were sequenced by immunoSEQ multiplex PCR, and TCRdb holds only the in-frame ones, with some missing. V and J calls and clone size come straight from that table; D and trimming were deduced from the DNA. The sample records over 60,000 clones, roughly 80% being singletons. This clone was seen once. CDR3 length: 15 residues. Germline V gene sequence: CDR1 KGHDR, CDR2 SFDVKD. Trimming cost V 6 bases and J 4 bases, with 18 bases left between them. The specimen sequenced was peripheral blood. This receptor was obtained from a human donor in a cohort sampled during active COVID-19. V usage is TRBV24-1 and J usage is TRBJ2-7, with TRBD2 as a possible D gene (5 bases). As DNA, the CDR3 is TGTGCCACCAGTCCGCCGGGTGGAGGAGGATACGAGCAGTACTTC. The encoded protein is CATSPPGGGGYEQYF.